The clone carrying this T cell receptor beta chain was observed at least ten times. Its antigen is not known. The data were taken from a study of T cell repertoires in cytomegalovirus infection. Turning to the study itself: From public TCR beta signatures came an indication of both CMV infection and matching HLA type.

Study-level results: The cumulative frequency of public TCR beta families distinguished individuals who carried CMV together with the relevant HLA.

TCRdb re-called the reads with MiXCR, one entry per CDR3 protein. The profile shows 200,000 or so distinct CDR3 sequences, about 20% of them singletons. CDR3 length: 17 amino acids. Germline CDR1 SGHTA, CDR2 FQGNSA. Between the trimmed V and J ends, which lost 5 bases and 1 base, there was a span of 20 bases. The sequence derives from a human donor in good health (CMV status not recorded). Some clones in this sample may be carry-over from other donors' samples. V is TRBV7-2 and J is TRBJ1-1; D is undetermined. Material for sequencing was PBMCs. The CDR3 bases are TGTGCCAGCAGCAATGACATCCAGTTGGTTTGGAACACTGAAGCTTTCTTT. This sequence encodes CASSNDIQLVWNTEAFF. The full variable domain, completed using reference TRBV7-2 and TRBJ1-1, is GAGVSQSPSNKVTEKGKDVELRCDPISGHTALYWYRQSLGQGLEFLIYFQGNSAPDKSGLPSDRFSAERTGGSVSTLTIQRTQQEDSAVYLCASSNDIQLVWNTEAFFGQGTRLTVV.